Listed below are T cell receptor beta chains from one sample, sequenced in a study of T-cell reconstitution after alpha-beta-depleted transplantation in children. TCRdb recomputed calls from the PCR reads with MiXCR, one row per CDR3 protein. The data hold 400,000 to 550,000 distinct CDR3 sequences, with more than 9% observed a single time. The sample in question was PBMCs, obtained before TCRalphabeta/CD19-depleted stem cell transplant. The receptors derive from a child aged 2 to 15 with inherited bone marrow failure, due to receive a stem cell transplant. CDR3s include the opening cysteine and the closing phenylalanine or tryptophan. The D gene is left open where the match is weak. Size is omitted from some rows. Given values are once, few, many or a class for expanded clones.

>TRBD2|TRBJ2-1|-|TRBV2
TGTGCCAGCAGCCGACTAGCGGGAGTGATCTGGAATGAGCAGTTCTTC
CASSRLAGVIWNEQFF
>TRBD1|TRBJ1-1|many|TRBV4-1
TGCGCCAGCGGGAGGACAGGTAGTTTAAGGAACACTGAAGCTTTCTTT
CASGRTGSLRNTEAFF
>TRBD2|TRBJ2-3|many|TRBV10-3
TGTGCCATCCTGGCTAGCGGTACAGATACGCAGTATTTT
CAILASGTDTQYF
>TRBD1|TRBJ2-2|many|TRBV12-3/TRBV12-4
TGTGCCAGCAACTTGAGGGACAGGGTGAGGACCGGGGAGCTGTTTTTT
CASNLRDRVRTGELFF
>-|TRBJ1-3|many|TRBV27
TGTGCCAGCAGTCCCTCCGGGGCCCTCGGGACCATATATTTT
CASSPSGALGTIYF
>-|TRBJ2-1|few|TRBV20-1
TGCTGTGCTAGTCGTTTGGGAGCGGCTAACTACAATGAGCAGTTCTTC
CCASRLGAANYNEQFF
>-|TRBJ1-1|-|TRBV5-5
TGTGCCAGCAGCTTGGCCGTCGAGACAGCGAACACTGAAGCTTTCTTT
CASSLAVETANTEAFF
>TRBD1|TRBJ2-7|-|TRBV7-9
TGTGCCAGCAGTCGAATAGGACAGGGGGACGAGCAGTACTTC
CASSRIGQGDEQYF
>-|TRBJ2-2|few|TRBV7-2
TGTGCCAGCAGCCGCGGGTATTACGACACCGGGGAGCTGTTTTTT
CASSRGYYDTGELFF
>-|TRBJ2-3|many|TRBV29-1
TGCAGCGTTGTAGACATCACAGATACGCAGTATTTT
CSVVDITDTQYF
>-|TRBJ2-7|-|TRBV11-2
TGTGCCAGCTCCCCGCGCGCCTACGAGCAGTACTTC
CASSPRAYEQYF
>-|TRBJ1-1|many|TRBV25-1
TGTGCCAGCAGTCAAGTGGGGAGCACTGAAGCTTTCTTT
CASSQVGSTEAFF
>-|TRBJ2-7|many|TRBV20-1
TGCAGTGCTAGAGTCGCGGGGATTCCCTACGAGCAGTACTTC
CSARVAGIPYEQYF
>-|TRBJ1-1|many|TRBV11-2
TGTGCCAGCAGCTTGAGGCCCAGGGGTCACACTGAAGCTTTCTTT
CASSLRPRGHTEAFF
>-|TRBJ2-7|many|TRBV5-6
TGTGCCAGCAGCTTCTCTCAGTATGGGGCCTACGAGCAGTACTTC
CASSFSQYGAYEQYF
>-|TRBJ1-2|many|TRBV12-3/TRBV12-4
TGTGCCAGCAGTTTAGTTTTTGGCTACACCTTC
CASSLVFGYTF
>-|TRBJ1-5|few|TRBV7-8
TGTGCCAGCAGCTTAGTGGGGGGGGCCTATAGCAATCAGCCCCAGCATTTT
CASSLVGGAYSNQPQHF
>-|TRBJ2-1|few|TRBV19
TGTGCCAGTAGTATCTCTACCAGGAGCTCCTACAATGAGCAGTTCTTC
CASSISTRSSYNEQFF
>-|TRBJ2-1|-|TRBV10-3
TGTGCCATCAGTGAGTCGACCCGCGGGTTATACAATGAGCAGTTCTTC
CAISESTRGLYNEQFF
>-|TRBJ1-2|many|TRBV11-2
TGTGCCAGCAGCTTAGGGCAGGGCGTCTACTATGGCTACACCTTC
CASSLGQGVYYGYTF
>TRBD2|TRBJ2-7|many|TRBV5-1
TGCGCCAGCAGCAAGGGGGGGCCAGGCAGACTAGCGGGGAATTACGAGCAGTACTTC
CASSKGGPGRLAGNYEQYF
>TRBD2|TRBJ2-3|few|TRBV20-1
TGCAGTGCTAGAGAGGGAGGGATGGGTACAGATACGCAGTATTTT
CSAREGGMGTDTQYF
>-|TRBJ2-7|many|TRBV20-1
TGCAGTGCTAGTAGTGCCCTCCACGAGCAGTACTTC
CSASSALHEQYF
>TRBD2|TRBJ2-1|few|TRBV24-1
TGTGCCACCAGTGATTTAGGGACTAGCGCCGATGAGCAGTTCTTC
CATSDLGTSADEQFF
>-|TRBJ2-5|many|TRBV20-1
TGCAGTGCTGTTAGGGGCCAAGAGACCCAGTACTTC
CSAVRGQETQYF
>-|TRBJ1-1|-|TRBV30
TGTGCCTGGACCAGTCCGCCAAGTCACACTGAAGCTTTCTTT
CAWTSPPSHTEAFF
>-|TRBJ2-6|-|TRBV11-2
TGTGCCAGCAGCTTAGAGGAACGGCCCGCTGGGGCCAACGTCCTGACTTTC
CASSLEERPAGANVLTF
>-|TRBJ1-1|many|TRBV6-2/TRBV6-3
TGTGCCAGCAGTTACTCGACAGCGGTGAACACTGAAGCTTTCTTT
CASSYSTAVNTEAFF
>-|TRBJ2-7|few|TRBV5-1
TGCGCCAGCAGCTTGAAGGGCGAAGCCTACGAGCAGTACTTC
CASSLKGEAYEQYF
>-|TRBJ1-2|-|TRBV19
TGTGCCAGTAGCCCCACCTTAGGAGGCAGCTATGGCTACACCTTC
CASSPTLGGSYGYTF
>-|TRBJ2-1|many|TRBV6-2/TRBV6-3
TGTGCCAGCAGTTACTTGGCGGTTCTCTCCTACAATGAGCAGTTCTTC
CASSYLAVLSYNEQFF
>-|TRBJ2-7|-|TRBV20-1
TGCAGTGCTCTAGGGGGGGCAAAGGACGAGCAGTACTTC
CSALGGAKDEQYF
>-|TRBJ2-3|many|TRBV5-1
TGCGCCAGCAGCTCCGGGTCCAGCGGTGACACAGATACGCAGTATTTT
CASSSGSSGDTDTQYF
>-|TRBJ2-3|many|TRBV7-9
TGTGCCAGCAGCTTAGCGGGACATGACACAGATACGCAGTATTTT
CASSLAGHDTDTQYF
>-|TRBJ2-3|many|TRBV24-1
TGTGCCACCAGTGGCACAGGTAACACAGATACGCAGTATTTT
CATSGTGNTDTQYF
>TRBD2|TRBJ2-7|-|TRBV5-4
TGTGCCAGCAGCTTGGGACTAGCGGGAGGAAACCCCTACGAGCAGTACTTC
CASSLGLAGGNPYEQYF
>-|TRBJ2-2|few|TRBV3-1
TGTGCCAGCAGCCAAAGGGATTTCAGTTTGACCGGGGAGCTGTTTTTT
CASSQRDFSLTGELFF